This T cell receptor (beta chain) derives from a study of siplizumab effects on memory and regulatory T cells. Study-level findings and limits: Roughly 75-97% of dividing CD4+ or CD8+ clones were without an attributable naive or memory phenotype. Siplizumab, the agent tested, significantly reduced alloreactive sequences traceable to unstimulated CD4+ memory cells. Confirmation was lacking for the suppressive function of proliferating Tregs derived from siplizumab cultures.

Sequencing used immunoSEQ multiplex PCR; TCRdb keeps in-frame clones, though not all of them. This sample carries some 81,000 clones, roughly 94% of them seen once, and the ten largest clones take about 18%. On this clone: Its antigen remains unknown.

V shed 6 bases and J 1 base; nucleotides not matched to a gene: 8. The CDR3 is 15 residues long. The germline V gene encodes CDR1 SGHAT and CDR2 FQNNGV. This sequence was found in a human donor in good health. Sequencing was performed on CD8+ T cells sorted from blood. The chain links TRBV11-2 to TRBJ2-5; 7 nucleotides align to TRBD1. The CDR3 loop reads CASSPMGQSQETQYF. The CDR3 region has the DNA TGTGCCAGCAGTCCCATGGGACAGAGCCAAGAGACCCAGTACTTC.